The clone carrying this TCR beta chain was found many times. The CDR3 is made up of 14 amino acids. Trimming cost V 4 bases and J 2 bases, with 13 bases left between them. Germline CDR1 is SGHKS and CDR2 is YYEKEE (reference sequence). The data are from a study of T-cell reconstitution after alpha-beta-depleted transplantation in children. Using unique molecular identifiers, the investigators prepared the TCRbeta library. TCRdb ran MiXCR on the PCR reads and lists one entry per CDR3 protein. The sample includes roughly 170,000 distinct CDR3 sequences, 6.5% to 7.5% of them seen just once. The genes are TRBV5-5 and TRBJ2-7, with TRBD2 as a possible D gene (5 bases). The TCR sequence derives from a human donor who donated a stem cell graft to a child with Wiskott-Aldrich syndrome. This sample comprised PBMCs from the stem cell graft donor, obtained from the stem cell graft. The DNA of the CDR3 is TGTGCCAGCAGCCTACGTCTAGCTACCTACGAGCAGTACTTC. Protein sequence: CASSLRLATYEQYF.